These 16 T cell receptor beta chains were sequenced from one sample in a study of T cell responses to AZD1222 COVID-19 vaccine. Repertoires were generated with immunoSEQ multiplex PCR, while TCRdb's copy carries only in-frame clones and drops some. The profile shows under 200,000 clones, 80% to 90% of them singletons. Here the sequenced sample was peripheral blood, taken on day 0 of MenACWY control vaccination. Receptors were obtained from an adult in good health.

The chain joins TRBV24-1 to TRBJ1-4; TRBD1 agrees at 9 bases. V shed 4 bases and J 7 bases; nucleotides not matched to a gene: 6. The germline V gene encodes CDR1 KGHDR and CDR2 SFDVKD. The CDR3 consists of 15 residues. CDR3 nucleotide sequence: TGTGCCACCAGTGAAACCGGGACAGGGACTGAAAAACTGTTTTTT. Translating it yields CATSETGTGTEKLFF.

The chain has TRBV21-1 and TRBJ1-5; the table gives TRBD1 as D, unverified against the DNA. TRBV21-1 is listed as a pseudogene. The CDR3 spans 20 residues. CDR3 DNA sequence: TGTGCCAGCAGCAAAGTTATAGACCCAGGTTGTTGGAATAGCAATCAGCCCCAGCATTTT. As protein: CASSKVIDPGCWNSNQPQHF.

The chain uses TRBV19 and TRBJ1-5; 7 bases fit TRBD1. The V and J ends lost 3 bases and 7 bases, in that order; junction bases with no gene match: 9. In germline, CDR1 is LNHDA, CDR2 SQIVND (reference sequence). The length of the CDR3 is 15 residues. DNA for the CDR3: TGTGCCAGTAGTATCTCGACAGGGTTGGAGCAGCCCCAGCATTTT. Encoded protein: CASSISTGLEQPQHF.

The chain carries TRBV9 and TRBJ1-2; D remains unclear. Germline V CDR1 and CDR2: SGDLS, YYNGEE. This CDR3 contains 14 residues. Trimming cost V 4 bases and J 8 bases, with 18 bases left between them. The CDR3 reads CASSPQRALGGYTF. The CDR3 DNA sequence: TGTGCCAGCAGCCCTCAGAGGGCCCTAGGAGGCTACACCTTC.

The rearrangement links TRBV7-3 to TRBJ2-7, with 14 bases identical to TRBD2. Looked up from germline, CDR1 is SGHTA and CDR2 is FQGTGA. The CDR3 contains 14 residues. Losses at the gene ends were 5 bases for V and 12 bases for J; bases not matched to a gene: 9. The CDR3 DNA reads TGTGCCAGCAGCAACGGGACTAGCGGGAGTCGTTCGTACTTC. Translating gives CASSNGTSGSRSYF.

This clone was counted between two and nine times. V is TRBV30 and J is TRBJ1-1, with 8 bases that match TRBD1. The V gene's germline CDR1 is GTSNPN and CDR2 SVGIG (reference sequence). Unmatched junction bases numbered 6, after V lost 2 bases and J lost 7 bases. The CDR3 has 13 amino acids. Written as DNA, the CDR3 is TGTGCCTGGAGTCGGGACAGGCCCCTTGAAGCTTTCTTT. It encodes CAWSRDRPLEAFF.

The chain combines TRBV19 with TRBJ1-2; the D gene is possibly TRBD1 (6 bases). Per germline, CDR1 LNHDA and CDR2 SQIVND (reference sequence). The germline V and J ends were trimmed by 5 bases and 5 bases, with 15 bases remaining between them. This CDR3 has 14 amino acids. CDR3 amino acids: CASSAGDSWYGYTF. CDR3 sequence (DNA): TGTGCCAGTAGTGCAGGGGACTCGTGGTATGGCTACACCTTC.

The chain joins TRBV28 to TRBJ2-7; a weak D match, TRBD1 (6 bases). The length of the CDR3 is 13 residues. Trimming removed 5 bases at V and 12 bases at J, with 20 bases between. The germline gives CDR1 MDHEN, CDR2 SYDVKM. As DNA, the CDR3 is TGTGCCAGCAGTACTACTAGGAGACAGGAGACGTACTTC. Amino acids: CASSTTRRQETYF.

CDR3 residues: CATSRDLPSGNTIYF. The CDR3 DNA reads TGTGCCACCAGCAGAGATCTGCCCTCTGGAAACACCATATATTTT. The chain recombines TRBV15 with TRBJ1-3; D gene ambiguous. Trimming pared 0 bases from V and 0 bases from J, leaving 6 bases between. CDR1 and CDR2 (germline): LNHNV, YYDKDF (reference sequence). CDR3 size: 15 residues.

The chain recombines TRBV9 with TRBJ2-7; D unclear. There are 11 residues in the CDR3. Germline assignment: CDR1 SGDLS and CDR2 YYNGEE. With 7 bases removed from V and 7 bases from J, the gap between germline ends came to 12 bases. The CDR3 here is CASGPLEEQYF. CDR3 bases: TGTGCCAGCGGGCCTCTCGAGGAGCAGTACTTC.

The rearrangement joins TRBV24-1 to TRBJ2-1, with a tentative D call TRBD1 (6 bases). Trimming removed 3 bases from V and 5 bases from J, with 16 bases in between. Germline CDR1 is KGHDR and CDR2 is SFDVKD. This CDR3 is 16 amino acids long. The CDR3 DNA sequence: TGTGCCACCAGTGATCCAGGGGTCCAACTGAACAATGAGCAGTTCTTC. The encoded protein is CATSDPGVQLNNEQFF.

The chain employs TRBV24-1 and TRBJ2-1; D is ambiguous. Looked up from germline, CDR1 is KGHDR and CDR2 is SFDVKD. Trimming removed 2 bases at V and 10 bases at J, with 8 bases between. This CDR3 comprises 12 residues. This CDR3 is CATSDSGTEQFF. CDR3 sequence (DNA): TGTGCCACCAGTGATTCCGGTACAGAGCAGTTCTTC.

The chain employs TRBV27 and TRBJ1-4; D not certain. The V and J ends lost 2 bases and 3 bases respectively, with 13 bases between them. The CDR3 is made up of 16 amino acids. Germline loops: CDR1 MNHEY, CDR2 SMNVEV (reference sequence). CDR3 DNA: TGTGCCAGCAGTTTAGTATTCCCCAGCTCTAATGAAAAACTGTTTTTT. This translates into CASSLVFPSSNEKLFF.

This rearrangement joins TRBV10-3 to TRBJ2-1; D unclear. The length of the CDR3 is 15 residues. Germline CDR1 and CDR2: ENHRY and SYGVKD. Deletions cut 4 bases from V and 7 bases from J, with 17 bases between. The CDR3 bases are TGTGCCATCAGTGTTGGTCAGACCGGTAGGAATGAGCAGTTCTTC. This sequence encodes CAISVGQTGRNEQFF.

This clone was counted once. The gene calls are TRBV3-1 (or the pseudogene TRBV3-2) and TRBJ1-4, with D uncertain. From germline, CDR1 is LGHDT and CDR2 YNNKEL (reference sequence). The CDR3 sequence is 17 residues long. V was trimmed by 3 bases and J by 0 bases, leaving 14 bases between them. The CDR3: CASSHSGRAPTNEKLFF. As DNA, the CDR3 is TGTGCCAGCAGCCACTCGGGTCGGGCCCCAACTAATGAAAAACTGTTTTTT.

V and J are TRBV12-3 or TRBV12-4 and TRBJ1-1; D unclear. Trimming took off 7 bases at V and 11 bases at J, with 14 bases between the two ends. This CDR3 region has 11 residues. The CDR3 DNA follows: TGTGCCAGCACCTCATTCAGTGAGGCTTTCTTT. This translates into CASTSFSEAFF.